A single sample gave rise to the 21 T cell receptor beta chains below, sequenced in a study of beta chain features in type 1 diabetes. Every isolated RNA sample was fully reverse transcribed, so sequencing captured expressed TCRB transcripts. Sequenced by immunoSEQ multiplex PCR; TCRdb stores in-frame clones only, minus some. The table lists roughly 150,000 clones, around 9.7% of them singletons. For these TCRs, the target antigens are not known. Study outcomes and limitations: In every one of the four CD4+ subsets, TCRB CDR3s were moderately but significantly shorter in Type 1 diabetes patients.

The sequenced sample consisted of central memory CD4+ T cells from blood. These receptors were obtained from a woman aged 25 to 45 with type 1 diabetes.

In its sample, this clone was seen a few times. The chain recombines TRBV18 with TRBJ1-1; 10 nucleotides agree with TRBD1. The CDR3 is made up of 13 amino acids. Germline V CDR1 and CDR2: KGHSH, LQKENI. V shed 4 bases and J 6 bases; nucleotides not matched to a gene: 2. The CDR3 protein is CASSQGQGAEAFF. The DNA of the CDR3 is TGTGCCAGCTCACAAGGACAGGGGGCTGAAGCTTTCTTT.

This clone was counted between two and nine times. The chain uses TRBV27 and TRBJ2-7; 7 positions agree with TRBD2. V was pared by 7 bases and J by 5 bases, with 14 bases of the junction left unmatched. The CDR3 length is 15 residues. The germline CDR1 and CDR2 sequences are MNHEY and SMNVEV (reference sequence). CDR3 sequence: CASTLTRDYQNEQYF. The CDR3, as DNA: TGTGCCAGCACCCTAACCCGGGACTATCAAAACGAGCAGTACTTC.

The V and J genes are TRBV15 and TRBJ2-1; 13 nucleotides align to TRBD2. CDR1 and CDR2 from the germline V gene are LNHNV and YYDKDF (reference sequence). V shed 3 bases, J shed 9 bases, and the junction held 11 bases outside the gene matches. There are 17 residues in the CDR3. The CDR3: CATSSRRTSGSSGEQFF. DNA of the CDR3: TGTGCCACCAGCAGTCGAAGGACTAGCGGGAGTTCGGGTGAGCAGTTCTTC.

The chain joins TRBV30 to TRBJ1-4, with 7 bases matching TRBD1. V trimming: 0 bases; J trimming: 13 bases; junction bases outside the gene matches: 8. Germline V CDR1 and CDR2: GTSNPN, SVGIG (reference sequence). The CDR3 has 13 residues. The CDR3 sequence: CAWSVGGGKRLFF. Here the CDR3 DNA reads TGTGCCTGGAGTGTAGGGGGCGGAAAAAGACTGTTTTTT. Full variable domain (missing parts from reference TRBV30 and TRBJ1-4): SQTIHQWPATLVQPVGSPLSLECTVEGTSNPNLYWYRQAAGRGLQLLFYSVGIGQISSEVPQNLSASRPQDRQFILSSKKLLLSDSGFYLCAWSVGGGKRLFFGSGTQLSVL.

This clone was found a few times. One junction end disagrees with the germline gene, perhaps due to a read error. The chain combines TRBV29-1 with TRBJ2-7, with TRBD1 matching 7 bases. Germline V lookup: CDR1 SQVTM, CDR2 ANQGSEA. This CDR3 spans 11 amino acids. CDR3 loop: CSVENLDRLVF. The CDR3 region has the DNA TGCAGCGTTGAAAACCTGGACAGGCTCGTCTTC.

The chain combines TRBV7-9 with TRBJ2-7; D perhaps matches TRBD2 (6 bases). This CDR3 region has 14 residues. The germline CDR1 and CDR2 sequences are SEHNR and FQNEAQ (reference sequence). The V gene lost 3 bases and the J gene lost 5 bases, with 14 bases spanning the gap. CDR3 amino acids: CASSFGGVGHEQYF. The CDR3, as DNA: TGTGCCAGCAGCTTCGGCGGGGTTGGGCACGAGCAGTACTTC.

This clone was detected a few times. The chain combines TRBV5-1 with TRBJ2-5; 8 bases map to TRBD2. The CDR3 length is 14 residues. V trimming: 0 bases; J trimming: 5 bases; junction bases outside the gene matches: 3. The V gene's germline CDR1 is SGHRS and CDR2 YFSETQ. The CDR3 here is CASSLVSGGETQYF. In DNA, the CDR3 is TGCGCCAGCAGCTTGGTCTCGGGAGGGGAGACCCAGTACTTC.

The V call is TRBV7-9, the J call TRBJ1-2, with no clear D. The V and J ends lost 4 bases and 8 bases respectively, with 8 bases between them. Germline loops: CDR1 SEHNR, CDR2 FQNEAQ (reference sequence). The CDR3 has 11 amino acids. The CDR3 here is CASSSGRGYTF. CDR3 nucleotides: TGTGCCAGCAGCTCAGGAAGAGGCTACACCTTC.

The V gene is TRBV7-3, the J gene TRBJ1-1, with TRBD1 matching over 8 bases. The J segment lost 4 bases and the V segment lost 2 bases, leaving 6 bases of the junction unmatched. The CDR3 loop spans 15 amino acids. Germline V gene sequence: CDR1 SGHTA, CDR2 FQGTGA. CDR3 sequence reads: CASSLSSTGGTEAFF. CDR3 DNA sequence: TGTGCCAGCAGCTTATCTTCTACAGGGGGCACTGAAGCTTTCTTT.

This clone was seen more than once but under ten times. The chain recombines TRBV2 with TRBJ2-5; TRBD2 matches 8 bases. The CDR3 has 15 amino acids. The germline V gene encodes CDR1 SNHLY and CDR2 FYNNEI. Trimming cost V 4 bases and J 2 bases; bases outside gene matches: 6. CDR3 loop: CASSGSSGLQETQYF. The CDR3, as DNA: TGTGCCAGCAGTGGGTCTAGCGGGTTACAAGAGACCCAGTACTTC.

This CDR3 reads CASSRTGDSTDTQYF. CDR3 in DNA: TGCGCCAGCAGCAGGACAGGGGATAGCACAGATACGCAGTATTTT. The V and J genes are TRBV5-1 and TRBJ2-3; 9 nucleotides line up with TRBD1. Germline V CDR1 and CDR2: SGHRS, YFSETQ. The CDR3 extends over 15 amino acids. V lost 4 bases and J lost 0; bases outside the gene matches: 3.

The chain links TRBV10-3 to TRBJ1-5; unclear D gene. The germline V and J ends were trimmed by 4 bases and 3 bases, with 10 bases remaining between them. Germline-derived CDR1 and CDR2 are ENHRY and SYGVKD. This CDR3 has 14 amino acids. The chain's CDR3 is CAISAQNDNQPQHF. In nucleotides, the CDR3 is TGTGCCATCAGTGCTCAGAATGACAATCAGCCCCAGCATTTT.

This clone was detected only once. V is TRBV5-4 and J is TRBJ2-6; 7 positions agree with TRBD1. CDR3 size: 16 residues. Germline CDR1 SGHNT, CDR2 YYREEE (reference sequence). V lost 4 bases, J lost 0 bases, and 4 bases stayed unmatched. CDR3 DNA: TGTGCCAGCAGCCTAGACAGGGCCTCTGGGGCCAACGTCCTGACTTTC. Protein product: CASSLDRASGANVLTF.

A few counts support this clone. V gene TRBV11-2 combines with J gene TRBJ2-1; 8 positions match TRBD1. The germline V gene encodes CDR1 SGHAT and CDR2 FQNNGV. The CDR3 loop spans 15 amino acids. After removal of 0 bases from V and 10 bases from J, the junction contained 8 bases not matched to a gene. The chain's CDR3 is CASSLDNSWTGEQFF. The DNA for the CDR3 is TGTGCCAGCAGCTTAGATAATTCTTGGACAGGGGAGCAGTTCTTC.

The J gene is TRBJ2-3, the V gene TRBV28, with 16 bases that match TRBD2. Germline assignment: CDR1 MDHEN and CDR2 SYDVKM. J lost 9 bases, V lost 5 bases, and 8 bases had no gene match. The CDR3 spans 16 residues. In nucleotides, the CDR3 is TGTGCCAGCAGTACCAGCGGGACTAGCGGGAGGGTGACGCAGTATTTT. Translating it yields CASSTSGTSGRVTQYF.

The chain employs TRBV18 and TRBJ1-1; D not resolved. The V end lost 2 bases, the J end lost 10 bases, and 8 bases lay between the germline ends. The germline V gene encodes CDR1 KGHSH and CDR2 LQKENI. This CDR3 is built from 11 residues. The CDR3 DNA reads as TGTGCCAGCTCACCAGAGACGGGAGCTTTCTTT. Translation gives CASSPETGAFF.

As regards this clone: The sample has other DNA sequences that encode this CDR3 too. The CDR3 reads CASSGQPNTEAFF. Here the CDR3 DNA reads TGTGCCAGCAGTGGACAGCCGAACACTGAAGCTTTCTTT. The chain couples TRBV7-3 to TRBJ1-1; D perhaps matches TRBD1 (6 bases). This CDR3 region has 13 residues. CDR1 and CDR2 (germline): SGHTA, FQGTGA. The V end was cut by 6 bases, the J end by 1 base, with 9 bases between.

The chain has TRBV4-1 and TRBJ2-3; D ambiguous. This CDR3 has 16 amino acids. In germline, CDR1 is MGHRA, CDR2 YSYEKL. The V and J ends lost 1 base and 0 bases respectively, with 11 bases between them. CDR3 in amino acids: CASSQANMISTDTQYF. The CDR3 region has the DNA TGCGCCAGCAGCCAAGCCAACATGATTAGCACAGATACGCAGTATTTT.

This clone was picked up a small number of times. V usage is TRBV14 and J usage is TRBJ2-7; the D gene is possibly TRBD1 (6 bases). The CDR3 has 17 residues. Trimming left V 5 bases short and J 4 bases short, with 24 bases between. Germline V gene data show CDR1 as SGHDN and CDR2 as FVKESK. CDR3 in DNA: TGTGCCAGCAGCTCTTTACAACAGGGAGATCGGTTGTACGAGCAGTACTTC. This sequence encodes CASSSLQQGDRLYEQYF.

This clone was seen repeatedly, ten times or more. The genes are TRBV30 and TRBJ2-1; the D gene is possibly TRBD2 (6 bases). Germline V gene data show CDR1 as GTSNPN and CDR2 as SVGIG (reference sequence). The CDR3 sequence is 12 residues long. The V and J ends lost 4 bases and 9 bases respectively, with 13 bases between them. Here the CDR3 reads CAWTASVGEQFF. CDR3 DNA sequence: TGTGCCTGGACCGCTAGCGTTGGTGAGCAGTTCTTC.

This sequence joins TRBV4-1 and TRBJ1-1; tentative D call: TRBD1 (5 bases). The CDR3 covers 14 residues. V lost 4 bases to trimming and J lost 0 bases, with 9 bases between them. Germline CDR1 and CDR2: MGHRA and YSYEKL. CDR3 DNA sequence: TGCGCCAGCAGCCTAGCAGGGATGAACACTGAAGCTTTCTTT. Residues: CASSLAGMNTEAFF.